This T cell receptor (beta chain) emerged from a study of cytomegalovirus exposure and HLA in healthy donors. Notes on this clone: The target antigen is unknown.

The PCR had 60 Vbeta and 13 Jbeta primers. The repertoire was sequenced with immunoSEQ multiplex PCR; TCRdb's copy has only in-frame clones and lacks some. This sample has 210,000 or so clones; around 85% occur once, and the top ten carry under 0.25%. V was pared by 4 bases and J by 4 bases, with 19 bases between. The CDR3 length is 16 residues. In germline, CDR1 is LNHDA, CDR2 SQIVND (reference sequence). Whole-study findings and limits: Researchers left out some V segments, among them TRBV6-2 and TRBV6-3, as indistinguishable. Associated with cytomegalovirus, according to the listing, were 150 to 200 TCR beta chains.

Sequenced sample: PBMCs. This sequence was found in a girl aged 2 to 10 in good health and CMV-seronegative. V gene TRBV19 combines with J gene TRBJ1-2, with D tentatively TRBD1 (6 bases). The chain's CDR3 is CASSTSRGGLGYGYTF. For the CDR3, the DNA is TGTGCCAGTAGTACCTCCAGGGGTGGTTTAGGCTATGGCTACACCTTC.